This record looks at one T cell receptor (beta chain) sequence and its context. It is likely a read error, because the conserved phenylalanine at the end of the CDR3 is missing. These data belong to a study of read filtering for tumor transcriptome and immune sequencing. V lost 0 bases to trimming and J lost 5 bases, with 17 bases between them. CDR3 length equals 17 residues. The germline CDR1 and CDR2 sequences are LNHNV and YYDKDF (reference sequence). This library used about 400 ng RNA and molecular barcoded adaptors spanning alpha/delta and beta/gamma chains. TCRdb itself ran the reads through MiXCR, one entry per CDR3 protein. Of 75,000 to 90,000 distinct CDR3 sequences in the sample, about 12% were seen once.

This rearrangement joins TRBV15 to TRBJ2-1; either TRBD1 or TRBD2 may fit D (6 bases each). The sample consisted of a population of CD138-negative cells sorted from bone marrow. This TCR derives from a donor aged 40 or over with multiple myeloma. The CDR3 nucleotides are TGTGCCACCAGCAGAGATTTGGGGGGACACGGTAACAATGAGCAGTTCCCC. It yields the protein CATSRDLGGHGNNEQFP.